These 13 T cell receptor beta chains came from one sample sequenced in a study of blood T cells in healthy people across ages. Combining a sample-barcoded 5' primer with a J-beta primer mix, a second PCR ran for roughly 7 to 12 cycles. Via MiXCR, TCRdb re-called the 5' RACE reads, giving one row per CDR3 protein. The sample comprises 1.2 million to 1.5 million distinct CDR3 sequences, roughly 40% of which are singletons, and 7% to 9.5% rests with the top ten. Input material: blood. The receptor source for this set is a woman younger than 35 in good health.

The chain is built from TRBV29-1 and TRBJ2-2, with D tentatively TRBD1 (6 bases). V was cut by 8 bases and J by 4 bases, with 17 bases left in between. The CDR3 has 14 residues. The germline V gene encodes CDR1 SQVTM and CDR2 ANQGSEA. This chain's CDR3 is CSIRGKGRTGELFF. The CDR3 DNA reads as TGCAGCATCAGGGGCAAGGGACGCACCGGGGAGCTGTTTTTT.

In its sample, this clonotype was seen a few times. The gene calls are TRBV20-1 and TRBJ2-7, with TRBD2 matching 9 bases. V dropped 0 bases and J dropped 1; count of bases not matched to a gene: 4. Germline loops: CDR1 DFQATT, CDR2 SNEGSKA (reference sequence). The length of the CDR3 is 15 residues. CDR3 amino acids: CSARDISGSSYEQYF. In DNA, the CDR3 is TGCAGTGCTAGAGATATTAGCGGGAGTTCCTACGAGCAGTACTTC.

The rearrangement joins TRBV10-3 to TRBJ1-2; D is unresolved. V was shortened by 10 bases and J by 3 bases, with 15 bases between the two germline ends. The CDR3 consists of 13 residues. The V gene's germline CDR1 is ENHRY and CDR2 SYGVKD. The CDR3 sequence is CATADGDYYGYTF. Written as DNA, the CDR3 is TGTGCCACCGCGGACGGAGACTACTATGGCTACACCTTC.

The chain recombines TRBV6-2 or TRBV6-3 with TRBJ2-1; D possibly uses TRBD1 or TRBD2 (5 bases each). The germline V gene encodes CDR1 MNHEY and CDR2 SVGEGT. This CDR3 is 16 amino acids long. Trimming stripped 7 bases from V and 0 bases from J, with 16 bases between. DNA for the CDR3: TGTGCCAGCACCACTCCGTGGGGGTTCTCCTACAATGAGCAGTTCTTC. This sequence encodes CASTTPWGFSYNEQFF.

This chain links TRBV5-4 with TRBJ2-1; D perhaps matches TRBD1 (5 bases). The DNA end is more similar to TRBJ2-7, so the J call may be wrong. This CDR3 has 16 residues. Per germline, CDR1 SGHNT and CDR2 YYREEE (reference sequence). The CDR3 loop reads CASSSPQGFSWNEQYF. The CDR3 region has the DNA TGTGCCAGCAGCTCGCCTCAGGGTTTTAGTTGGAATGAGCAGTACTTC.

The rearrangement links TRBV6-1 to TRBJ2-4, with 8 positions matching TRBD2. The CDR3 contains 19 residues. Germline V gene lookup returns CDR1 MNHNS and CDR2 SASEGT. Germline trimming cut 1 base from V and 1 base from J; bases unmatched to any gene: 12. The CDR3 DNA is TGTGCCAGCAGTGAAGATTCGACTGACCTAGCGGGCGCCAAAAACATTCAGTACTTC. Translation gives CASSEDSTDLAGAKNIQYF.

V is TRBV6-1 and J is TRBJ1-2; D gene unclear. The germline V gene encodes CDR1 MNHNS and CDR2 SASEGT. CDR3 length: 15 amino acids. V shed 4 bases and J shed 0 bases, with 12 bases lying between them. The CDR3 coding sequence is TGTGCCAGCAGTGCTGATGGGAGATCTAACTATGGCTACACCTTC. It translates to CASSADGRSNYGYTF.

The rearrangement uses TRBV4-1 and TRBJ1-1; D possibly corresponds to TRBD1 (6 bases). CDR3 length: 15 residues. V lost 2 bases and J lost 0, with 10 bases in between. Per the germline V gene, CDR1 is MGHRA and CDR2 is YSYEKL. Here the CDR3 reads CASSQKTGLNTEAFF. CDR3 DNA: TGCGCCAGCAGCCAAAAGACAGGATTGAACACTGAAGCTTTCTTT.

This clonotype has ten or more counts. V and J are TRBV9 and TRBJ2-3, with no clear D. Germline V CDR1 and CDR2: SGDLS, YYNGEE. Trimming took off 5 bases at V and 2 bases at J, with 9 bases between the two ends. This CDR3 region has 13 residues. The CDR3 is CASSVADTDTQYF. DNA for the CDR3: TGTGCCAGCAGTGTGGCCGACACAGATACGCAGTATTTT. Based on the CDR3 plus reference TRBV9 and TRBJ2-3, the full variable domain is DSGVTQTPKHLITATGQRVTLRCSPRSGDLSVYWYQQSLDQGLQFLIQYYNGEERAKGNILERFSAQQFPDLHSELNLSSLELGDSALYFCASSVADTDTQYFGPGTRLTVL.

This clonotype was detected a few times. CDR3 sequence: CASSKTSGRYNEQFF. The CDR3 coding sequence is TGTGCCAGCAGCAAGACTAGCGGGAGGTACAATGAGCAGTTCTTC. The rearrangement links TRBV7-9 to TRBJ2-1; 13 bases align to TRBD2. The CDR3 consists of 15 residues. The germline CDR1 and CDR2 sequences are SEHNR and FQNEAQ (reference sequence). J lost 4 bases, V lost 5 bases, and 2 bases had no gene match.

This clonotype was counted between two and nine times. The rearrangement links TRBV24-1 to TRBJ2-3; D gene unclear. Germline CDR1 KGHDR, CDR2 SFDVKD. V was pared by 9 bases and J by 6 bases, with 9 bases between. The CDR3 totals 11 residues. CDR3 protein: CATRMGDTQYF. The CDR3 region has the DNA TGTGCCACCCGCATGGGGGATACGCAGTATTTT.

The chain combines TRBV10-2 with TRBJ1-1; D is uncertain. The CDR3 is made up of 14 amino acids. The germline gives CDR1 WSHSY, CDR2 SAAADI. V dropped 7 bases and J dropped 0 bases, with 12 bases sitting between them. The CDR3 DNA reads TGCGCCAGCACCCCAGCTGGAATGAACACTGAAGCTTTCTTT. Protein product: CASTPAGMNTEAFF.

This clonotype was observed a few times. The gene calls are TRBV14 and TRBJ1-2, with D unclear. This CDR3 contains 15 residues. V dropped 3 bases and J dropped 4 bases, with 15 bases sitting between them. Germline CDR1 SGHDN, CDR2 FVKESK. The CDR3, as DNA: TGTGCCAGCAGCCATCTTAGCGGATTCGCCTATGGCTACACCTTC. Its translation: CASSHLSGFAYGYTF.